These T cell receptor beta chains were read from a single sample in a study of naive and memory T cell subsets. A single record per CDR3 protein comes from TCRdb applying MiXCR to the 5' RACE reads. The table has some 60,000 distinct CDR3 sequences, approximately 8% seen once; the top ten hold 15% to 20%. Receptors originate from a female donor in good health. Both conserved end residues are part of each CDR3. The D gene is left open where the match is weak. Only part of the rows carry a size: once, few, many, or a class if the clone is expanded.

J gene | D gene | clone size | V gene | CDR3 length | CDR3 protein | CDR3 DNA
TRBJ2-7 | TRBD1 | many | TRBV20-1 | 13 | CSATGQGDYEQYF | TGCAGTGCTACCGGACAGGGGGACTACGAGCAGTACTTC
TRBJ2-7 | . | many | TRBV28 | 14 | CASRLRVGSYEQYF | TGTGCCAGCAGACTCAGGGTAGGGTCCTACGAGCAGTACTTC
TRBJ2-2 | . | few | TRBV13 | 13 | CASSPEEERELFF | TGTGCCAGCAGCCCGGAGGAGGAACGGGAGCTGTTTTTT
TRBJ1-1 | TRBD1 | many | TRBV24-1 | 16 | CATSDPGGLMNTEAFF | TGTGCCACCAGTGATCCAGGGGGCTTAATGAACACTGAAGCTTTCTTT
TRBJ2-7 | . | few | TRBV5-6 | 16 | CASSLDVGAIVPDEYF | TGTGCCAGCAGCTTAGATGTGGGGGCGATAGTCCCGGACGAGTACTTC
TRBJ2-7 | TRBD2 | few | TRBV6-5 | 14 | CASSYSAGVNEQYF | TGTGCCAGCAGTTACTCTGCGGGAGTGAACGAGCAGTACTTC
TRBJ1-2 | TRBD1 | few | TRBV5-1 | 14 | CASSPQGGTGGYTF | TGCGCCAGCAGTCCACAGGGGGGCACCGGTGGCTACACCTTC
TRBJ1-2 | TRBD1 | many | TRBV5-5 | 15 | CASSTGQGRNYGYTF | TGTGCCAGCAGCACCGGACAGGGGAGGAACTATGGCTACACCTTC
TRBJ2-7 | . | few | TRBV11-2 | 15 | CASSLTIVPSYEQYF | TGTGCCAGCAGCTTGACAATCGTTCCCTCCTACGAGCAGTACTTC
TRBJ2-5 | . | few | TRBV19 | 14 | CASSNPGRRETQYF | TGTGCCAGTAGTAATCCTGGACGAAGGGAGACCCAGTACTTC
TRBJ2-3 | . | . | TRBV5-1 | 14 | CASSPQGIRDTQYF | TGCGCCAGCAGTCCCCAGGGGATAAGAGATACGCAGTATTTT
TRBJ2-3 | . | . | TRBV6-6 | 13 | CASSIPEADTQYF | TGTGCCAGCAGCATCCCAGAGGCAGATACGCAGTATTTT
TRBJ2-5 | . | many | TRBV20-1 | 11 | CSARDRETQYF | TGCAGTGCTAGAGATAGGGAGACCCAGTACTTC
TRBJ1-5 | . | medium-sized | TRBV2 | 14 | CASRGRGGNQPQHF | TGTGCCAGCAGGGGAAGAGGGGGTAATCAGCCCCAGCATTTT
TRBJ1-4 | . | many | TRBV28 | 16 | CASSLWPARRNEKLFF | TGTGCCAGCAGTTTATGGCCCGCACGGAGAAATGAAAAACTGTTTTTT
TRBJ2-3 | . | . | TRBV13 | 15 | CASSLRIHSTDTQYF | TGTGCCAGCAGCTTAAGAATTCACAGCACAGATACGCAGTATTTT
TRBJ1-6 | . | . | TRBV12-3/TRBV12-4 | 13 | CASSRAENSPLHF | TGTGCCAGCAGCAGGGCAGAGAATTCACCCCTCCACTTT
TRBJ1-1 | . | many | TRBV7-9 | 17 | CASSLAYRRHEDTEAFF | TGTGCCAGCAGCTTAGCGTATCGGCGCCATGAGGACACTGAAGCTTTCTTT
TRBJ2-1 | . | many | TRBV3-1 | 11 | CASSQLNEQFF | TGTGCCAGCAGCCAACTTAATGAGCAGTTCTTC
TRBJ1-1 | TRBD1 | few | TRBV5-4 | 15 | CASSLIRTGNTEAFF | TGTGCCAGCAGCTTAATCAGGACAGGGAACACTGAAGCTTTCTTT
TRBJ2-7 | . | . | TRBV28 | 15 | CASSFWGRRFYEQYF | TGTGCCAGCAGTTTTTGGGGACGCAGGTTCTACGAGCAGTACTTC
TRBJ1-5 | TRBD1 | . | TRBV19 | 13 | CATTGQSNQPQHF | TGTGCCACTACGGGACAGAGCAATCAGCCCCAGCATTTT
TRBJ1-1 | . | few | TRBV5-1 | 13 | CASSLVRDTEAFF | TGCGCCAGCAGCTTGGTTAGGGATACTGAAGCTTTCTTT
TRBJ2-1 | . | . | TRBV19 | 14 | CASSIVASLNEQFF | TGTGCCAGTAGTATAGTGGCTAGCCTCAATGAGCAGTTCTTC
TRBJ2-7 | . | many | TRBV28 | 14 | CASIPRGDSYEQYF | TGTGCCAGCATCCCAAGAGGGGACTCCTACGAGCAGTACTTC
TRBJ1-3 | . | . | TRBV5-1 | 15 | CASSLSPGAGNTIYF | TGCGCCAGCAGCTTAAGCCCAGGGGCTGGAAACACCATATATTTT
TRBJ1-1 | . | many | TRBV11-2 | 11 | CASSFFGEAFF | TGTGCCAGCAGCTTCTTTGGTGAAGCTTTCTTT
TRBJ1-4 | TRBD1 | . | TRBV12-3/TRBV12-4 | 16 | CASSTHLQGFGEKLFF | TGTGCCAGCAGTACCCACCTACAGGGGTTCGGCGAAAAACTGTTTTTT
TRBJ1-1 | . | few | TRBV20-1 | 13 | CSAIWGGDTEAFF | TGCAGTGCTATATGGGGGGGGGACACTGAAGCTTTCTTT
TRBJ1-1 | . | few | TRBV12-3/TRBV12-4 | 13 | CATRRRENTEAFF | TGTGCCACCCGGAGGCGGGAGAACACTGAAGCTTTCTTT
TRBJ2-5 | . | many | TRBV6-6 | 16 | CASSYSIGILQETQYF | TGTGCCAGCAGTTACTCGATTGGGATCCTCCAAGAGACCCAGTACTTC
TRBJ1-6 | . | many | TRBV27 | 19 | CASSFGDPIGTGENSPLHF | TGTGCCAGCAGTTTTGGGGACCCGATTGGAACAGGCGAAAATTCACCCCTCCACTTT
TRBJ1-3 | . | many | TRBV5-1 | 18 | CASSHGQARDWGSNTIYF | TGCGCCAGCAGCCATGGACAAGCTAGGGACTGGGGATCAAACACCATATATTTT
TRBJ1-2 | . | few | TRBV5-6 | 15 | CASSPYVNGNYGYTF | TGTGCCAGCAGCCCTTATGTGAATGGGAACTATGGCTACACCTTC
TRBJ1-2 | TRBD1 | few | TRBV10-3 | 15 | CAISETGAPNYGYTF | TGTGCCATCAGTGAAACAGGGGCACCTAACTATGGCTACACCTTC
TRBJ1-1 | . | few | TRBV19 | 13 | CACQQGRHTEAFF | TGTGCCTGCCAACAGGGTAGACACACTGAAGCTTTCTTT
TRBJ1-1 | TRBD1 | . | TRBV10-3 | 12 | CAISRGTGEAFF | TGTGCCATCAGCCGCGGGACAGGCGAAGCTTTCTTT